This T cell receptor (beta chain) was documented in a study of identical twins. General study results and limits: Models came in too low on out-of-frame TCR alpha sharing in monozygotic twins.

A word on this clonotype: Its antigen is not known.

MiXCR was run by TCRdb on the 5' RACE reads, yielding one entry per CDR3 protein. The sample holds 650,000 to 750,000 distinct CDR3 sequences, approximately 22% seen once. These records were also assigned to another study, of T cells expressing NK-cell markers.

Material: PBMCs. The sequence was obtained from a woman between 18 and 29 years old in good health.

The CDR3 sequence: CASSLNWETQYF. The CDR3 DNA reads TGTGCCAGCAGTTTAAATTGGGAGACCCAGTACTTC. V and J are TRBV12-3 or TRBV12-4 and TRBJ2-5; D is unclear. The CDR3 is made up of 12 amino acids. The germline V and J ends were trimmed by 2 bases and 5 bases, with 6 bases remaining between them.